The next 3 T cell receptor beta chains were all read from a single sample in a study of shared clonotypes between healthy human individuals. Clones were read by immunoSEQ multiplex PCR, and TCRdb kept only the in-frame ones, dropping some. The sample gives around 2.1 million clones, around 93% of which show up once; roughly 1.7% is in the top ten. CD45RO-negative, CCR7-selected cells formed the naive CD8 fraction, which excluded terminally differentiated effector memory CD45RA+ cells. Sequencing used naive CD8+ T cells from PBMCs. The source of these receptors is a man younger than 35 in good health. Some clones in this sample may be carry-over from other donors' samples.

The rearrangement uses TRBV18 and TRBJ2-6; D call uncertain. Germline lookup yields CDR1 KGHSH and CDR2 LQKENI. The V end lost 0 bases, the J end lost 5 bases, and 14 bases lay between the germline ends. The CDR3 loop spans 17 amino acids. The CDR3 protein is CASSPPIVGSRANVLTF. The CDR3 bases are TGTGCCAGCTCACCACCTATAGTGGGCTCAAGGGCCAACGTCCTGACTTTC. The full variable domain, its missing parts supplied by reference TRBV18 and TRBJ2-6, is NAGVMQNPRHLVRRRGQEARLRCSPMKGHSHVYWYRQLPEEGLKFMVYLQKENIIDESGMPKERFSAEFPKEGPSILRIQQVVRGDSAAYFCASSPPIVGSRANVLTFGAGSRLTVL.

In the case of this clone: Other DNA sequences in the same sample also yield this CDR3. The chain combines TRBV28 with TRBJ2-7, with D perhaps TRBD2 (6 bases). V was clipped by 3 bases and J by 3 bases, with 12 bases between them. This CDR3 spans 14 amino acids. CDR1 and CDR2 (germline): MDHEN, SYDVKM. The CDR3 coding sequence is TGTGCCAGCAGTTTGCGGGGCGTGGGCTACGAGCAGTACTTC. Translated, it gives CASSLRGVGYEQYF. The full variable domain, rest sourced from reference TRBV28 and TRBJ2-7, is DVKVTQSSRYLVKRTGEKVFLECVQDMDHENMFWYRQDPGLGLRLIYFSYDVKMKEKGDIPEGYSVSREKKERFSLILESASTNQTSMYLCASSLRGVGYEQYFGPGTRLTVT.

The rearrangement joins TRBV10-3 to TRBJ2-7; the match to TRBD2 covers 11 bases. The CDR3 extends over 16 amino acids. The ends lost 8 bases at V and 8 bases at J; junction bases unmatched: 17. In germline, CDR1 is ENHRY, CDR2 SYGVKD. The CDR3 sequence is CAIGIWTSGRSTQQYF. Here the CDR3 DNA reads TGTGCCATCGGGATATGGACTAGCGGGCGATCTACGCAGCAGTACTTC.